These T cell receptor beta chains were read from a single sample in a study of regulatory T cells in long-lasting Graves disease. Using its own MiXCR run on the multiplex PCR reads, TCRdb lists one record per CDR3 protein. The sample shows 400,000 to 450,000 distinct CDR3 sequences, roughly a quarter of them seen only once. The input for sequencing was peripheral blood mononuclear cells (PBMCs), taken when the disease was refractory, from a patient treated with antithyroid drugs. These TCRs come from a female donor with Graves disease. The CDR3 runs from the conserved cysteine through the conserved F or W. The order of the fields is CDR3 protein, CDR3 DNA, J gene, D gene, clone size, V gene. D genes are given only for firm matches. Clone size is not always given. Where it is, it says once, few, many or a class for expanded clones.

CDR3aa: CSAARGANEKLFF
CDR3nt: TGCAGTGCTGCACGGGGGGCAAATGAAAAACTGTTTTTT
j_gene: TRBJ1-4
d_gene: NA
abundance: NA
v_gene: TRBV20-1

CDR3aa: CASTEQGFTGELFF
CDR3nt: TGTGCCAGCACCGAACAGGGCTTCACCGGGGAGCTGTTTTTT
j_gene: TRBJ2-2
d_gene: NA
abundance: NA
v_gene: TRBV28

CDR3aa: CASSLRGSTYEQYF
CDR3nt: TGTGCCAGCAGTTTGCGGGGATCCACCTACGAGCAGTACTTC
j_gene: TRBJ2-7
d_gene: NA
abundance: NA
v_gene: TRBV27

CDR3aa: CASSFPGQGSRYEQYF
CDR3nt: TGTGCCAGCAGTTTCCCGGGACAGGGATCAAGGTACGAGCAGTACTTC
j_gene: TRBJ2-7
d_gene: TRBD1
abundance: many
v_gene: TRBV28

CDR3aa: CASSPRRLSGANVLTF
CDR3nt: TGCGCCAGCAGCCCCCGGCGTCTCTCTGGGGCCAACGTCCTGACTTTC
j_gene: TRBJ2-6
d_gene: NA
abundance: NA
v_gene: TRBV5-1

CDR3aa: CASSKGGFGQPQHF
CDR3nt: TGTGCCAGCAGTAAGGGGGGTTTTGGACAGCCCCAGCATTTT
j_gene: TRBJ1-5
d_gene: NA
abundance: many
v_gene: TRBV2

CDR3aa: CAWEINRDSEQYF
CDR3nt: TGTGCCTGGGAGATTAACAGGGATTCCGAGCAGTACTTC
j_gene: TRBJ2-7
d_gene: NA
abundance: NA
v_gene: TRBV30

CDR3aa: CASRDIPYEQYF
CDR3nt: TGTGCCAGCCGGGACATTCCCTACGAGCAGTACTTC
j_gene: TRBJ2-7
d_gene: NA
abundance: NA
v_gene: TRBV28

CDR3aa: CASSLVPRWGGGEKLFF
CDR3nt: TGTGCCAGCAGCTTAGTTCCTAGATGGGGTGGGGGTGAAAAACTGTTTTTT
j_gene: TRBJ1-4
d_gene: NA
abundance: NA
v_gene: TRBV7-2

CDR3aa: CASSLWTGAIQAFF
CDR3nt: TGTGCCAGCAGCTTGTGGACAGGGGCGATCCAAGCTTTCTTT
j_gene: TRBJ1-1
d_gene: TRBD1
abundance: few
v_gene: TRBV5-6

CDR3aa: CASSESSGTQETQYF
CDR3nt: TGTGCCAGCAGTGAGTCTAGCGGGACCCAAGAGACCCAGTACTTC
j_gene: TRBJ2-5
d_gene: TRBD2
abundance: few
v_gene: TRBV6-1

CDR3aa: CAWSPAGQVNTEAFF
CDR3nt: TGTGCCTGGAGTCCCGCGGGACAAGTGAACACTGAAGCTTTCTTT
j_gene: TRBJ1-1
d_gene: NA
abundance: NA
v_gene: TRBV30

CDR3aa: CSAGTSFSYEQYF
CDR3nt: TGCAGTGCTGGGACTAGCTTTTCTTACGAGCAGTACTTC
j_gene: TRBJ2-7
d_gene: TRBD2
abundance: NA
v_gene: TRBV20-1

CDR3aa: CASSPQSENTEAFF
CDR3nt: TGCGCCAGCAGCCCCCAATCCGAGAACACTGAAGCTTTCTTT
j_gene: TRBJ1-1
d_gene: NA
abundance: NA
v_gene: TRBV5-1

CDR3aa: CASRGQASYEQYF
CDR3nt: TGTGCCAGCAGGGGACAGGCCTCCTACGAGCAGTACTTC
j_gene: TRBJ2-7
d_gene: TRBD1
abundance: many
v_gene: TRBV12-3/TRBV12-4

CDR3aa: CASSLGGLSSGANVLTF
CDR3nt: TGCGCCAGCAGCTTGGGGGGACTGAGCTCTGGGGCCAACGTCCTGACTTTC
j_gene: TRBJ2-6
d_gene: NA
abundance: NA
v_gene: TRBV5-1

CDR3aa: CASTPISSGSYEQYF
CDR3nt: TGTGCCAGCACACCCATTAGTAGCGGGAGCTACGAGCAGTACTTC
j_gene: TRBJ2-7
d_gene: TRBD2
abundance: many
v_gene: TRBV27

CDR3aa: CASSADPGQNYEQYF
CDR3nt: TGTGCCAGCAGCGCAGATCCCGGACAGAACTACGAGCAGTACTTC
j_gene: TRBJ2-7
d_gene: NA
abundance: few
v_gene: TRBV7-3

CDR3aa: CSVEGGYGKNIQYF
CDR3nt: TGCAGCGTTGAAGGGGGGTATGGCAAAAACATTCAGTACTTC
j_gene: TRBJ2-4
d_gene: NA
abundance: NA
v_gene: TRBV29-1

CDR3aa: CASSPSTPDEQYF
CDR3nt: TGTGCCAGCTCCCCTAGTACCCCTGACGAGCAGTACTTC
j_gene: TRBJ2-7
d_gene: NA
abundance: NA
v_gene: TRBV18

CDR3aa: CSAREVDLDTEAFF
CDR3nt: TGCAGTGCTAGGGAGGTAGACTTGGATACTGAAGCTTTCTTT
j_gene: TRBJ1-1
d_gene: NA
abundance: NA
v_gene: TRBV20-1

CDR3aa: CASRAGTMNTGELFF
CDR3nt: TGCGCCAGCAGAGCCGGGACAATGAACACCGGGGAGCTGTTTTTT
j_gene: TRBJ2-2
d_gene: NA
abundance: many
v_gene: TRBV5-1

CDR3aa: CASSPQGHYNSPLHF
CDR3nt: TGTGCCAGCAGCCCCCAGGGTCACTATAATTCACCCCTCCACTTT
j_gene: TRBJ1-6
d_gene: NA
abundance: few
v_gene: TRBV7-3

CDR3aa: CAWSSNSYEQYF
CDR3nt: TGTGCCTGGAGTTCAAATTCCTACGAGCAGTACTTC
j_gene: TRBJ2-7
d_gene: NA
abundance: few
v_gene: TRBV30

CDR3aa: CSAILAGRLYEQYF
CDR3nt: TGCAGTGCTATCCTAGCGGGAAGACTCTACGAGCAGTACTTC
j_gene: TRBJ2-7
d_gene: TRBD2
abundance: NA
v_gene: TRBV20-1